Shown below are 13 T cell receptor beta chains from a single sample sequenced in a study of Graves' ophthalmopathy and Graves' hyperthyroidism. Amplified material comprised TCR beta CDR3 regions derived from RNA transcripts. A first-round RT-PCR used HTBI primers, followed by a second-round multiplex PCR. TCRdb ran MiXCR on the multiplex PCR reads and lists one entry per CDR3 protein. This table holds fewer than 650,000 distinct CDR3 sequences, 20% to 25% found once. Sequenced sample: peripheral blood. These receptors were taken from a woman aged 18-30 years with stable Graves' hyperthyroidism. Some clones in this sample may be carry-over from other donors' samples.

As to this clonotype: This may be a read error, as it is one base from a much larger clone. The rearrangement links TRBV6-1 to TRBJ1-5; weak D call: TRBD1 (6 bases). The CDR3 spans 16 residues. In germline, CDR1 is MNHNS, CDR2 SASEGT. CDR3 in DNA: TGTGCCAGCAGTGAAGCCCCCAGGGGAAGTAATCGGCCCCAGCATTTT. Translating it yields CASSEAPRGSNRPQHF.

The chain uses TRBV27 and TRBJ2-4; the match to TRBD1 covers 7 bases. The CDR3 loop spans 17 amino acids. Germline loops: CDR1 MNHEY, CDR2 SMNVEV (reference sequence). J lost 2 bases, V lost 6 bases, and 13 bases had no gene match. The CDR3 spells CASSLLSGGETKNIQYF. The CDR3 DNA reads TGTGCCAGCAGCCTCCTTTCAGGGGGAGAGACCAAAAACATTCAGTACTTC.

The chain employs TRBV6-1 and TRBJ2-5, with 8 bases matching TRBD1. V lost 7 bases to trimming and J lost 5 bases; unmatched junction nucleotides: 12. This CDR3 has 15 residues. CDR1 MNHNS and CDR2 SASEGT come from the germline V gene. The CDR3: CASTLKGTGGETQYF. Written as DNA, the CDR3 is TGTGCCAGCACCCTAAAGGGCACAGGGGGGGAGACCCAGTACTTC.

Turning to this clonotype: A much larger clonotype is one base distant, so this may be a read error. The V and J genes are TRBV28 and TRBJ1-2; 7 nucleotides match TRBD1. The CDR3 has 17 residues. The V gene's germline CDR1 is MDHEN and CDR2 SYDVKM. Unmatched junction bases numbered 12, after V lost 3 bases and J lost 2 bases. The CDR3 loop is CASSFRYRGELNYGYTF. The CDR3 DNA follows: TGTGCCAGCAGTTTTCGGTACAGGGGCGAATTGAACTATGGCTACACCTTC.

This clonotype was recorded many times. For the CDR3, the DNA is TGTGCCAGCAGCTTTATGACAGGGATCTCCTACGAGCAGTACTTC. It specifies CASSFMTGISYEQYF. This chain uses TRBV7-9 with TRBJ2-7, with 7 nucleotides matching TRBD1. Germline V CDR1 and CDR2: SEHNR, FQNEAQ (reference sequence). The CDR3 covers 15 residues. The V gene end was trimmed by 3 bases and the J gene end by 0 bases; junction bases not matched to a gene: 5.

This clonotype was seen more than once but under ten times. The chain couples TRBV28 to TRBJ2-4; TRBD2 matches 10 bases. V lost 5 bases to trimming and J lost 7 bases; unmatched junction nucleotides: 11. This CDR3 comprises 16 residues. The germline gives CDR1 MDHEN, CDR2 SYDVKM. The CDR3 nucleotides read TGTGCCAGCAGTCCAACCCTTAGCGGGAGGCGGAACATTCAGTACTTC. The encoded protein is CASSPTLSGRRNIQYF.

Many counts were recorded for this clonotype. The gene calls are TRBV5-1 and TRBJ2-5, with D hard to call. The germline CDR1 and CDR2 sequences are SGHRS and YFSETQ. The CDR3 length is 14 residues. The ends were cut back, 3 bases at V and 5 bases at J, with 14 bases in the middle. The CDR3 is CASSSDRVGETQYF. For the CDR3, the DNA is TGCGCCAGCAGCTCGGATCGGGTCGGGGAGACCCAGTACTTC.

This clonotype was picked up many times. This chain connects TRBV28 to TRBJ2-7; D uncertain. Germline CDR1 is MDHEN and CDR2 is SYDVKM. Trimming removed 3 bases from V and 2 bases from J, with 14 bases in between. CDR3 length: 15 residues. CDR3 DNA: TGTGCCAGCAGTTTTTGGGGTTCCCGAGCCTACGAGCAGTACTTC. Protein: CASSFWGSRAYEQYF.

This clonotype was counted at least ten times. The chain carries TRBV9 and TRBJ2-7; maybe TRBD2 (6 bases). The CDR3 sequence is 16 residues long. Germline V lookup: CDR1 SGDLS, CDR2 YYNGEE. The V gene lost 3 bases and the J gene lost 3 bases, with 19 bases spanning the gap. The CDR3 nucleotides are TGTGCCAGCAGCGGGGGGGACGGACGATCCAGCTACGAGCAGTACTTC. Its protein is CASSGGDGRSSYEQYF.

The J gene is TRBJ2-7, the V gene TRBV5-1; 10 nucleotides align to TRBD2. Trimming at V came to 3 bases and at J to 3 bases, leaving 3 bases not matched to a gene. CDR1 SGHRS and CDR2 YFSETQ come from the germline V gene. The CDR3 length is 14 residues. The DNA for the CDR3 is TGCGCCAGCAGCTCCGGACTAGCGGACTACGAGCAGTACTTC. This codes for CASSSGLADYEQYF.

This clonotype was detected a few times. The chain joins TRBV2 to TRBJ1-2; TRBD1 agrees at 7 bases. The germline CDR1 and CDR2 sequences are SNHLY and FYNNEI. Unmatched junction bases numbered 10, after V lost 5 bases and J lost 1 base. The CDR3 extends over 16 amino acids. CDR3 DNA sequence: TGTGCCAGCAGTATGGCCGGGACAGTGGGTAACTATGGCTACACCTTC. This encodes CASSMAGTVGNYGYTF.

This clonotype has a count of ten or more. J is TRBJ2-5 and V is TRBV5-1; 7 bases line up with TRBD1. The J segment lost 1 base and the V segment lost 4 bases, leaving 10 bases of the junction unmatched. Germline V gene lookup returns CDR1 SGHRS and CDR2 YFSETQ. The length of the CDR3 is 16 residues. DNA for the CDR3: TGCGCCAGCAGCCGTGACCTTGGGACAGTCCAAGAGACCCAGTACTTC. Its translation is CASSRDLGTVQETQYF.

Ten or more counts support this clonotype. The chain recombines TRBV3-1 with TRBJ1-1; 7 nucleotides agree with TRBD1. Germline V gene data show CDR1 as LGHDT and CDR2 as YNNKEL (reference sequence). The CDR3 covers 14 residues. V shed 2 bases and J 1 base; nucleotides not matched to a gene: 1. CDR3 sequence: CASSQHRGNTEAFF. DNA for the CDR3: TGTGCCAGCAGCCAACACAGGGGGAACACTGAAGCTTTCTTT.